A single sample gave rise to the 14 T cell receptor beta chains below, sequenced in a study of T cell responses to AZD1222 COVID-19 vaccine. Libraries were prepared by immunoSEQ multiplex PCR; TCRdb keeps only in-frame clonotypes and omits some of them. Among 150,000 to 200,000 clones, more than 80% were seen once, and the ten largest hold about 2.5%. Sequencing was performed on peripheral blood, taken on day 0 of AZD1222 vaccination. These receptors came from an adult in good health.

The V and J genes are TRBV5-1 and TRBJ2-3; 7 nucleotides line up with TRBD2. Germline V gene sequence: CDR1 SGHRS, CDR2 YFSETQ. J was trimmed by 3 bases and V by 6 bases; bases with no gene match: 7. The CDR3 is 14 residues long. CDR3 nucleotide sequence: TGCGCCAGCAAGCGGGAAACGAGAACAGATACGCAGTATTTT. It specifies CASKRETRTDTQYF.

This sequence joins TRBV24-1 and TRBJ1-5, with D possibly TRBD1 on 5 matching bases. CDR1 KGHDR and CDR2 SFDVKD come from the germline V gene. V was shortened by 3 bases and J by 5 bases, with 13 bases between the two germline ends. The CDR3 spans 15 residues. This CDR3 reads CATSDTSGTDQPQHF. CDR3 DNA sequence: TGTGCCACCAGTGATACGTCCGGGACCGATCAGCCCCAGCATTTT.

The rearrangement links TRBV27 to TRBJ2-2; no clear D gene. V lost 2 bases to trimming and J lost 4 bases, with 11 bases between them. The CDR3 totals 15 residues. Germline CDR1 MNHEY, CDR2 SMNVEV (reference sequence). The CDR3 loop is CASSLGGTGTGELFF. CDR3 DNA sequence: TGTGCCAGCAGTTTAGGCGGAACGGGCACCGGGGAGCTGTTTTTT.

This clone occurred a few times. V usage is TRBV29-1 and J usage is TRBJ1-2; D perhaps matches TRBD1 (5 bases). This CDR3 is 11 amino acids long. Trimming removed 4 bases from V and 7 bases from J, with 10 bases in between. Germline V gene lookup returns CDR1 SQVTM and CDR2 ANQGSEA. CDR3 amino acids: CSVGGVAGYTF. Here the CDR3 DNA reads TGCAGCGTTGGAGGGGTTGCTGGCTACACCTTC.

The CDR3 nucleotides read TGTGCCAGCAGCTTGGCCGGCTCTGGGGGCTATGGCTACACCTTC. Its translation: CASSLAGSGGYGYTF. The chain uses TRBV5-5 and TRBJ1-2; D is perhaps TRBD1 (5 bases). Trimming took off 0 bases at V and 4 bases at J, with 13 bases between the two ends. From germline, CDR1 is SGHKS and CDR2 YYEKEE (reference sequence). The CDR3 sequence is 15 residues long.

This rearrangement joins TRBV5-6 to TRBJ1-2, with 7 bases that match TRBD1. Germline CDR1 reads SGHDT; CDR2 reads YYEEEE. V was pared by 3 bases and J by 8 bases, with 4 bases of the junction left unmatched. The CDR3 totals 12 residues. This CDR3 reads CASSYRQGGYTF. In DNA form, the CDR3 reads TGTGCCAGCAGCTATAGACAGGGAGGCTACACCTTC.

This clone has only one observation. CDR3 region: CASGLVRGQETQYF. CDR3 nucleotide sequence: TGTGCTAGTGGTTTGGTACGGGGCCAAGAGACCCAGTACTTC. J is TRBJ2-5 and V is TRBV12-5; possible D gene TRBD2, 5 bases. The CDR3 totals 14 residues. V shed 0 bases and J shed 1 base, with 6 bases lying between them. The germline V gene encodes CDR1 LGHNT and CDR2 FRNRAP.

The chain uses TRBV7-9 and TRBJ2-7, with 9 bases matching TRBD2. CDR3 length equals 14 residues. Trimming cost V 3 bases and J 2 bases; bases outside gene matches: 2. Germline CDR1 and CDR2: SEHNR and FQNEAQ (reference sequence). DNA of the CDR3: TGTGCCAGCAGCTTGACTAGCGGCGCCTACGAGCAGTACTTC. Its translation: CASSLTSGAYEQYF. Complete variable domain (other parts from reference TRBV7-9 and TRBJ2-7): DTGVSQNPRHKITKRGQNVTFRCDPISEHNRLYWYRQTLGQGPEFLTYFQNEAQLEKSRLLSDRFSAERPKGSFSTLEIQRTEQGDSAMYLCASSLTSGAYEQYFGPGTRLTVT.

A few counts support this clone. The chain employs TRBV5-1 and TRBJ1-4; maybe TRBD1 (6 bases). Germline CDR1 reads SGHRS; CDR2 reads YFSETQ. The CDR3 has 16 amino acids. Trimming left V 5 bases short and J 2 bases short, with 16 bases between. The CDR3 spells CASRGGPTSTNEKLFF. CDR3 nucleotide sequence: TGCGCCAGCAGAGGGGGGCCCACTTCTACTAATGAAAAACTGTTTTTT.

This rearrangement joins TRBV6-5 to TRBJ2-5; perhaps D is TRBD1 or TRBD2 (5 bases each). V was trimmed by 7 bases and J by 2 bases, leaving 17 bases between them. The CDR3 has 15 amino acids. Per the germline V gene, CDR1 is MNHEY and CDR2 is SVGAGI. The CDR3 here is CASTQLGTGQETQYF. The CDR3 coding sequence is TGTGCCAGCACCCAACTAGGCACAGGACAAGAGACCCAGTACTTC.

The chain carries TRBV2 and TRBJ1-4; no definite D call. CDR3 length equals 12 residues. From germline, CDR1 is SNHLY and CDR2 FYNNEI. Trimming cost V 6 bases and J 5 bases, with 7 bases left between them. The CDR3 reads CASRSENEKLFF. The CDR3 DNA reads as TGTGCCAGCAGGTCGGAAAATGAAAAACTGTTTTTT.

The V and J genes are TRBV7-9 and TRBJ2-5, with 7 positions matching TRBD2. The ends lost 5 bases at V and 5 bases at J; junction bases unmatched: 5. The CDR3 is 13 amino acids. The V gene's germline CDR1 is SEHNR and CDR2 FQNEAQ (reference sequence). The CDR3 bases are TGTGCCAGCAGCCTTACTAGCGCGGAGACCCAGTACTTC. The encoded protein is CASSLTSAETQYF. The full variable domain, completed using reference TRBV7-9 and TRBJ2-5, is DTGVSQNPRHKITKRGQNVTFRCDPISEHNRLYWYRQTLGQGPEFLTYFQNEAQLEKSRLLSDRFSAERPKGSFSTLEIQRTEQGDSAMYLCASSLTSAETQYFGPGTRLLVL.

V is TRBV19 and J is TRBJ1-5, with D perhaps matching TRBD1 (6 bases). Per the germline V gene, CDR1 is LNHDA and CDR2 is SQIVND (reference sequence). This CDR3 has 14 amino acids. Trimming pared 5 bases from V and 5 bases from J, leaving 13 bases between. This CDR3 reads CASSADSLYQPQHF. The CDR3 coding sequence is TGTGCCAGTAGTGCGGACAGCCTTTATCAGCCCCAGCATTTT.

The V and J genes are TRBV3-1 (or the pseudogene TRBV3-2) and TRBJ1-1; D might be TRBD1 (6 bases). CDR1 LGHDT and CDR2 YNNKEL come from the germline V gene (reference sequence). V was cut by 6 bases and J by 5 bases, with 13 bases left in between. The CDR3 sequence is 13 residues long. The CDR3 region is CASRQQGGTEAFF. CDR3 bases: TGTGCCAGCAGGCAACAGGGTGGGACTGAAGCTTTCTTT.